The 31 T cell receptor beta chains reported below all come from one sample, sequenced in a study of siplizumab effects on memory and regulatory T cells. The protocol was immunoSEQ multiplex PCR, while the TCRdb copy is restricted to in-frame clones and leaves out a portion. The data hold tens of thousands of clones, with approximately 97% observed a single time. The specimen was naive CD8+ T cells sorted from blood. The receptor source for this set is a human donor in good health.

The V call is TRBV28, the J call TRBJ2-7; D remains ambiguous. The CDR3 length is 14 residues. CDR1 and CDR2 from the germline V gene are MDHEN and SYDVKM. The V gene lost 4 bases and the J gene lost 1 base, with 11 bases spanning the gap. The CDR3 region is CASSSRQSSYEQYF. The CDR3 bases are TGTGCCAGCAGTTCGAGACAATCATCCTACGAGCAGTACTTC.

J is TRBJ2-1 and V is TRBV19; a weak D match, TRBD2 (5 bases). The CDR3 has 14 amino acids. Germline CDR1 and CDR2: LNHDA and SQIVND (reference sequence). Trimming removed 3 bases from V and 1 base from J, with 7 bases in between. In DNA form, the CDR3 reads TGTGCCAGTAGTATCTGGGAGTCCTACAATGAGCAGTTCTTC. This codes for CASSIWESYNEQFF.

The rearrangement links TRBV5-4 to TRBJ2-5; TRBD1 agrees at 9 bases. This CDR3 is 15 amino acids long. The germline V gene encodes CDR1 SGHNT and CDR2 YYREEE (reference sequence). With 3 bases clipped from V and 5 bases from J, the junction kept 8 bases outside the gene matches. The CDR3 here is CASSSWTGVGETQYF. CDR3 nucleotide sequence: TGTGCCAGCAGCTCCTGGACAGGGGTCGGGGAGACCCAGTACTTC.

The chain uses TRBV9 and TRBJ2-1; TRBD2 matches at 12 bases. CDR3 size: 17 residues. The J segment lost 4 bases and the V segment lost 0 bases, leaving 5 bases of the junction unmatched. CDR1 is SGDLS, CDR2 YYNGEE, per germline. In DNA, the CDR3 is TGTGCCAGCAGCGTAGCAGTGACTAGCGGGAGTTACAATGAGCAGTTCTTC. This sequence encodes CASSVAVTSGSYNEQFF.

This chain joins TRBV27 and TRBJ2-7; TRBD1 agrees at 8 bases. V dropped 6 bases and J dropped 1; count of bases not matched to a gene: 2. Germline-derived CDR1 and CDR2 are MNHEY and SMNVEV (reference sequence). This CDR3 contains 13 residues. DNA of the CDR3: TGTGCCAGCAGGACAGGGGAGTCCTACGAGCAGTACTTC. Encoded protein: CASRTGESYEQYF.

This clone appeared once. The chain has TRBV29-1 and TRBJ2-7; D call uncertain. The V gene's germline CDR1 is SQVTM and CDR2 ANQGSEA. The CDR3 totals 12 residues. Trimming took 2 bases from V and 5 from J, leaving 10 bases between them. The CDR3 DNA sequence: TGCAGCGTTGAATCCCCTCAAGACGAGCAGTACTTC. It yields the protein CSVESPQDEQYF.

V gene TRBV5-1 combines with J gene TRBJ1-2, with 7 positions matching TRBD1. This CDR3 has 16 residues. V trimming: 0 bases; J trimming: 3 bases; junction bases outside the gene matches: 8. From germline, CDR1 is SGHRS and CDR2 YFSETQ. The chain's CDR3 is CASSLATGVTYYGYTF. DNA for the CDR3: TGCGCCAGCAGCTTGGCAACAGGGGTAACTTACTATGGCTACACCTTC.

CDR3 sequence: CASSHTGAGELFF. The CDR3 nucleotides are TGTGCCAGCAGTCATACAGGGGCCGGGGAGCTGTTTTTT. The rearrangement links TRBV5-5 to TRBJ2-2; TRBD1 agrees at 7 bases. This CDR3 comprises 13 residues. J gave up 6 bases and V 5 bases, and 4 bases lay outside the gene matches. In germline, CDR1 is SGHKS, CDR2 YYEKEE (reference sequence).

This sequence joins TRBV4-3 and TRBJ2-2; a weak D match, TRBD2 (6 bases). CDR1 and CDR2 (germline): LGHNA, YSLEER. V was pared by 1 base and J by 9 bases, with 12 bases between. The CDR3 loop spans 14 amino acids. DNA for the CDR3: TGCGCCAGCAGCCAAGGACTAGAAGGCTGGGAGCTGTTTTTT. Encoded protein: CASSQGLEGWELFF.

The chain is built from TRBV5-8 and TRBJ2-2; D remains unclear. Between the trimmed V and J ends, which lost 4 bases and 1 base, there was a span of 17 bases. The germline CDR1 and CDR2 sequences are SGHTS and YDEGEE. The length of the CDR3 is 17 residues. This CDR3 reads CASSPSPPVRNTGELFF. The CDR3 DNA follows: TGTGCCAGCAGCCCCAGTCCCCCGGTTAGGAACACCGGGGAGCTGTTTTTT.

The count of this clone is one. The rearrangement links TRBV4-3 to TRBJ1-4; the D gene is possibly TRBD1 (5 bases). Trimming took off 4 bases at V and 4 bases at J, with 13 bases between the two ends. CDR3 length equals 15 residues. Germline V lookup: CDR1 LGHNA, CDR2 YSLEER. CDR3 amino acids: CASSPPGFFNEKLFF. The CDR3 nucleotides read TGCGCCAGCAGCCCACCAGGGTTTTTTAATGAAAAACTGTTTTTT.

The count of this clone is one. The V and J genes are TRBV27 and TRBJ1-2; TRBD1 might be the D (5 bases). The germline V gene has CDR1 MNHEY and CDR2 SMNVEV (reference sequence). The CDR3 is made up of 16 amino acids. Deletions cut 4 bases from V and 0 bases from J, with 15 bases between. CDR3 nucleotides: TGTGCCAGCAGTTCCCTTTGGGGCGGCTCTAACTATGGCTACACCTTC. Translating gives CASSSLWGGSNYGYTF.

This sequence joins TRBV7-9 and TRBJ2-3; 14 positions agree with TRBD2. Germline V gene data show CDR1 as SEHNR and CDR2 as FQNEAQ (reference sequence). The CDR3 runs 18 residues. V shed 0 bases, J shed 1 base, and the junction held 3 bases outside the gene matches. CDR3 region: CASSLARLAGGRTDTQYF. The CDR3 bases are TGTGCCAGCAGCTTAGCCCGACTAGCGGGAGGGCGCACAGATACGCAGTATTTT.

This chain links TRBV10-1 with TRBJ1-5; D is perhaps TRBD1 (6 bases). Germline loops: CDR1 WNHNN, CDR2 SYGVQD (reference sequence). V was cut by 4 bases and J by 6 bases, with 10 bases left in between. The CDR3 has 13 residues. CDR3: CASSAGAGQPQHF. CDR3 nucleotides: TGCGCCAGCAGTGCAGGGGCGGGTCAGCCCCAGCATTTT.

The chain links TRBV9 to TRBJ2-7; tentatively, D is TRBD1 or TRBD2 (5 bases each). CDR1 and CDR2 (germline): SGDLS, YYNGEE. Trimming shortened V by 4 bases and J by 6 bases, and 11 bases separated the two germline ends. This CDR3 is 12 amino acids long. The CDR3: CASSTSGGEQYF. The CDR3 bases are TGTGCCAGCAGCACCAGTGGGGGCGAGCAGTACTTC. Full variable domain (missing parts from reference TRBV9 and TRBJ2-7): DSGVTQTPKHLITATGQRVTLRCSPRSGDLSVYWYQQSLDQGLQFLIQYYNGEERAKGNILERFSAQQFPDLHSELNLSSLELGDSALYFCASSTSGGEQYFGPGTRLTVT.

The chain links TRBV9 to TRBJ1-1; D gene unclear. This CDR3 region has 13 residues. V gave up 3 bases and J gave up 3 bases, with 9 bases separating them. The germline gives CDR1 SGDLS, CDR2 YYNGEE. The CDR3, as DNA: TGTGCCAGCAGCGCAAGCCAGGACACTGAAGCTTTCTTT. Translating gives CASSASQDTEAFF.

The chain combines TRBV29-1 with TRBJ2-5, with a tentative D call TRBD1 (6 bases). The CDR3 loop spans 15 amino acids. CDR1 and CDR2 (germline): SQVTM, ANQGSEA. Trimming stripped 6 bases from V and 3 bases from J, with 20 bases between. The DNA for the CDR3 is TGCAGCGTCCGCATCGAACAGGGTATCAAAGAGACCCAGTACTTC. This encodes CSVRIEQGIKETQYF.

The V gene is TRBV15, the J gene TRBJ2-5; 10 nucleotides match TRBD2. The CDR3 contains 15 residues. Germline trimming cut 2 bases from V and 4 bases from J; bases unmatched to any gene: 4. The V gene's germline CDR1 is LNHNV and CDR2 YYDKDF (reference sequence). CDR3 region: CATSRSRLAGETQYF. Here the CDR3 DNA reads TGTGCCACCAGCAGATCCCGACTAGCGGGAGAGACCCAGTACTTC.

The chain is built from TRBV11-3 and TRBJ1-2; 7 positions agree with TRBD1. V gave up 6 bases and J gave up 0 bases; unmatched junction bases: 4. Germline CDR1 is SGHNT and CDR2 is YENEEA. The CDR3 runs 14 residues. The CDR3 spells CASSPGTANYGYTF. For the CDR3, the DNA is TGTGCCAGCAGTCCAGGGACAGCTAACTATGGCTACACCTTC.

J is TRBJ1-2 and V is TRBV27, with D possibly TRBD1 on 5 matching bases. V lost 2 bases to trimming and J lost 5 bases, with 12 bases between them. This CDR3 contains 14 residues. Germline values: CDR1 MNHEY, CDR2 SMNVEV (reference sequence). CDR3 DNA: TGTGCCAGCAGTTTAAAGGGGTTGGGGTATGGCTACACCTTC. It encodes CASSLKGLGYGYTF.

This clone was found once. The chain employs TRBV30 and TRBJ2-1; perhaps TRBD2 as D (5 bases). Trimming took 4 bases from V and 8 from J, leaving 18 bases between them. The CDR3 runs to 14 residues. Germline V CDR1 and CDR2: GTSNPN, SVGIG (reference sequence). The CDR3 loop reads CAWINAGRNYEQFF. The DNA of the CDR3 is TGTGCCTGGATCAATGCGGGTCGGAACTATGAGCAGTTCTTC.

The chain combines TRBV6-5 with TRBJ1-1; D remains ambiguous. Germline CDR1 reads MNHEY; CDR2 reads SVGAGI. This CDR3 spans 14 amino acids. V was clipped by 6 bases and J by 4 bases, with 15 bases between them. The CDR3 coding sequence is TGTGCCAGCAGGGAACGAGGGTCTCGCACTGAAGCTTTCTTT. As protein: CASRERGSRTEAFF.

V is TRBV7-9 and J is TRBJ1-6, with 7 bases aligning to TRBD1. CDR1 and CDR2 from the germline V gene are SEHNR and FQNEAQ (reference sequence). This CDR3 is built from 14 residues. The trim removed 2 bases at V and 5 bases at J, leaving 0 bases unmatched. The CDR3 region has the DNA TGTGCCAGCAGCTTAACAGGGGATAATTCACCCCTCCACTTT. This gives the protein CASSLTGDNSPLHF. The full variable domain, in which reference TRBV7-9 and TRBJ1-6 provide the parts outside the CDR3, is DTGVSQNPRHKITKRGQNVTFRCDPISEHNRLYWYRQTLGQGPEFLTYFQNEAQLEKSRLLSDRFSAERPKGSFSTLEIQRTEQGDSAMYLCASSLTGDNSPLHFGNGTRLTVT.

CDR3: CASSEFRQGRHTQYF. CDR3 nucleotides: TGTGCCAGCAGTGAATTCAGACAGGGGCGGCATACGCAGTATTTT. The rearrangement uses TRBV25-1 and TRBJ2-3, with TRBD1 matching over 8 bases. Germline CDR1 reads MGHDK; CDR2 reads SYGVNS. The CDR3 consists of 15 residues. The J segment lost 7 bases and the V segment lost 1 base, leaving 7 bases of the junction unmatched.

The J gene is TRBJ2-7, the V gene TRBV15, with D possibly TRBD1 on 6 matching bases. Germline values: CDR1 LNHNV, CDR2 YYDKDF (reference sequence). V gave up 3 bases and J gave up 1 base, with 16 bases separating them. This CDR3 is 16 amino acids long. The CDR3 sequence is CATSRQQGFRSYEQYF. CDR3 sequence (DNA): TGTGCCACCAGCAGGCAACAGGGTTTCCGGTCCTACGAGCAGTACTTC. The full variable domain, rest sourced from reference TRBV15 and TRBJ2-7, is DAMVIQNPRYQVTQFGKPVTLSCSQTLNHNVMYWYQQKSSQAPKLLFHYYDKDFNNEADTPDNFQSRRPNTSFCFLDIRSPGLGDTAMYLCATSRQQGFRSYEQYFGPGTRLTVT.

The J gene is TRBJ1-2, the V gene TRBV5-8, with unresolved D. Trimming cost V 2 bases and J 8 bases, with 13 bases left between them. Germline V lookup: CDR1 SGHTS, CDR2 YDEGEE. The CDR3 length is 13 residues. CDR3 nucleotides: TGTGCCAGCAGCTTTAGTCCGGGAGCGGGCTACACCTTC. It is translated as CASSFSPGAGYTF.

The rearrangement uses TRBV27 and TRBJ2-5; TRBD1 matches 10 bases. Germline V lookup: CDR1 MNHEY, CDR2 SMNVEV (reference sequence). The length of the CDR3 is 14 residues. J was trimmed by 4 bases and V by 6 bases; bases with no gene match: 5. CDR3 protein: CASSSDRGGETQYF. CDR3 bases: TGTGCCAGCAGCTCGGACAGGGGGGGAGAGACCCAGTACTTC.

V is TRBV9 and J is TRBJ2-5, with D perhaps matching TRBD1 or TRBD2 (5 bases each). The CDR3 sequence is 14 residues long. Trimming removed 3 bases from V and 1 base from J, with 10 bases in between. The germline V gene has CDR1 SGDLS and CDR2 YYNGEE. CDR3 sequence (DNA): TGTGCCAGCAGCGACCGGGACGCCCAAGAGACCCAGTACTTC. The encoded protein is CASSDRDAQETQYF.

This rearrangement joins TRBV5-1 to TRBJ1-1; maybe TRBD1 (5 bases). CDR3 length equals 14 residues. In germline, CDR1 is SGHRS, CDR2 YFSETQ. Between the trimmed V and J ends, which lost 0 bases and 2 bases, there was a span of 8 bases. The CDR3 region is CASSLGGENTEAFF. The DNA for the CDR3 is TGCGCCAGCAGCTTGGGGGGCGAAAACACTGAAGCTTTCTTT.

The rearrangement uses TRBV10-3 and TRBJ1-1, with TRBD1 identical over 9 bases. Germline CDR1 reads ENHRY; CDR2 reads SYGVKD. The V and J ends lost 0 bases and 4 bases, in that order; junction bases with no gene match: 12. The CDR3 extends over 18 amino acids. CDR3 sequence: CAISESTPGQGRSTEAFF. The DNA for the CDR3 is TGTGCCATCAGTGAGTCGACCCCCGGACAGGGGAGGAGCACTGAAGCTTTCTTT.

CDR3 DNA sequence: TGTGCCAGTAGTCCCGGGGTTCGGTCCTACGAGCAGTACTTC. This encodes CASSPGVRSYEQYF. This chain uses TRBV19 with TRBJ2-7, with D possibly TRBD2 on 5 matching bases. V was shortened by 5 bases and J by 1 base, with 12 bases between the two germline ends. The CDR3 length is 14 residues. Germline CDR1 is LNHDA and CDR2 is SQIVND (reference sequence).